This section outlines one T cell receptor (beta chain) sequence together with its context. Sequencing was performed with immunoSEQ multiplex PCR; in TCRdb, only in-frame clones are kept and a portion is missing. The table includes approximately 270,000 clones, approximately 83% detected once. The entry originates in a study of blood T cell repertoires in COVID-19. Looked up from germline, CDR1 is LNHNV and CDR2 is YYDKDF (reference sequence). The CDR3 runs 16 residues. V lost 1 base, J lost 1 base, and 8 bases lay in between. V and J are TRBV15 and TRBJ1-6; a possible D gene is TRBD1 (6 bases). Sample: PBMCs or T cells enriched from blood (not recorded which). The clonotype was recovered from a young woman who had recovered from COVID-19. CDR3 residues: CATSRVGGSYNSPLHF. CDR3 coding DNA: TGTGCCACCAGCAGAGTAGGGGGTTCCTATAATTCACCCCTCCACTTT. Full variable domain (missing parts from reference TRBV15 and TRBJ1-6): DAMVIQNPRYQVTQFGKPVTLSCSQTLNHNVMYWYQQKSSQAPKLLFHYYDKDFNNEADTPDNFQSRRPNTSFCFLDIRSPGLGDTAMYLCATSRVGGSYNSPLHFGNGTRLTVT.